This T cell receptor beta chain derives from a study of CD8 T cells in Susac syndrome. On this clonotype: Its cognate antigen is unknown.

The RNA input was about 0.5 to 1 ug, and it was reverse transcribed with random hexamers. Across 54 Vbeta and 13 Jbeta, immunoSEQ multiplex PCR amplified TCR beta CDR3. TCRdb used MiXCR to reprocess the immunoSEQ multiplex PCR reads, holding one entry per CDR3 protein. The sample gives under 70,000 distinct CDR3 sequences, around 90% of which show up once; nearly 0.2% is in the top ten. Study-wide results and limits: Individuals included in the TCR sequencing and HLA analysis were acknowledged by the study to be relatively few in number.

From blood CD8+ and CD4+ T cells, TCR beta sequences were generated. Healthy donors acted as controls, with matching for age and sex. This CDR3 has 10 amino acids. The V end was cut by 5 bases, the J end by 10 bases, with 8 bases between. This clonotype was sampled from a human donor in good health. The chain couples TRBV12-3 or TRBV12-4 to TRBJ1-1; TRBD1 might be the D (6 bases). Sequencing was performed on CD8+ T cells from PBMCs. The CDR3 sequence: CASSGGSAFF. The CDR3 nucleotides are TGTGCCAGCAGTGGGGGCTCAGCTTTCTTT.